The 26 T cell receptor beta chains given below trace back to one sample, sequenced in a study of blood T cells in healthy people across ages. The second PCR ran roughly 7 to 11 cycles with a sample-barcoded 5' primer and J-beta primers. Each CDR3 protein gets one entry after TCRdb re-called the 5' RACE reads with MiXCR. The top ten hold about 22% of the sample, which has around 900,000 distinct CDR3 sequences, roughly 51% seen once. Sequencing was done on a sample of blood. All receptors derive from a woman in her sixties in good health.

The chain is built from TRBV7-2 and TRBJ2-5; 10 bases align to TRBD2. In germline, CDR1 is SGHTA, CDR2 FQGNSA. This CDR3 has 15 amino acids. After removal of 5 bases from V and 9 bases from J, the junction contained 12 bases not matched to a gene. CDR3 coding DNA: TGTGCCAGCAGCGCTGGACTAGCGGCGGAACGGCCCCAGTACTTC. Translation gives CASSAGLAAERPQYF. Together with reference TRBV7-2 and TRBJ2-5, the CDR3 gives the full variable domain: GAGVSQSPSNKVTEKGKDVELRCDPISGHTALYWYRQSLGQGLEFLIYFQGNSAPDKSGLPSDRFSAERTGGSVSTLTIQRTQQEDSAVYLCASSAGLAAERPQYFGPGTRLLVL.

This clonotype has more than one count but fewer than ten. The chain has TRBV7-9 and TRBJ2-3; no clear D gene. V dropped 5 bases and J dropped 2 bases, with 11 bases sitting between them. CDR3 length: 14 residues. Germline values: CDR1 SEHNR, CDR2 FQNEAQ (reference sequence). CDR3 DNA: TGTGCCAGCAGCCCGGCCGTTTCCACAGATACGCAGTATTTT. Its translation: CASSPAVSTDTQYF.

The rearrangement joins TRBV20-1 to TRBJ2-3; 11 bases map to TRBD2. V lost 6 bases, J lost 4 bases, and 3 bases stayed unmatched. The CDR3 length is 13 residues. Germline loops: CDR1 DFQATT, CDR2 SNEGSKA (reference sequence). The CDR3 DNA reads TGCAGTGCCTTAGCGGGAGGGGCAGATACGCAGTATTTT. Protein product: CSALAGGADTQYF.

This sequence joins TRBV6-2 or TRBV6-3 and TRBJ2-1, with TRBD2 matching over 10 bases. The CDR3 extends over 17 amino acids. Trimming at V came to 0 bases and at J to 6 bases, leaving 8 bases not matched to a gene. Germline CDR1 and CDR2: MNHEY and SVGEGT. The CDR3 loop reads CASSYSTSGTGGNEQFF. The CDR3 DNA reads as TGTGCCAGCAGTTACTCAACTAGCGGGACCGGCGGCAATGAGCAGTTCTTC.

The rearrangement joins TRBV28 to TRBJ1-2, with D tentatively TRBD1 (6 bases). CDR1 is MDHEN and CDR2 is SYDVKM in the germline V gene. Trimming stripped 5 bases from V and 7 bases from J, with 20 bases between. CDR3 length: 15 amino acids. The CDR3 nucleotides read TGTGCCAGCAGTCCCCCGAGGGGGGGCATAGGTGGCTACACCTTC. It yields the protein CASSPPRGGIGGYTF.

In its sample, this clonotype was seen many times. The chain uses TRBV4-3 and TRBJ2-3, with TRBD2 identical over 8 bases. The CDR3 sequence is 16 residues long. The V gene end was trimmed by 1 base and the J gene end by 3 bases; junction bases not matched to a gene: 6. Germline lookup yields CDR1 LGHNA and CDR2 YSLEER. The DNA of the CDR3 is TGCGCCAGCAGCCAAGTCAGCGGGAGAGGGACAGATACGCAGTATTTT. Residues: CASSQVSGRGTDTQYF.

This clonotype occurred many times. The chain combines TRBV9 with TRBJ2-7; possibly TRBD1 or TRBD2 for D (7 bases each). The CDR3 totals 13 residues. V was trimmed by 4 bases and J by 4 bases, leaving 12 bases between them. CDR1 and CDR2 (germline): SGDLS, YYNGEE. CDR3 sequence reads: CASSPRGGYEQYF. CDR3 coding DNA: TGTGCCAGCAGCCCCAGGGGGGGGTACGAGCAGTACTTC.

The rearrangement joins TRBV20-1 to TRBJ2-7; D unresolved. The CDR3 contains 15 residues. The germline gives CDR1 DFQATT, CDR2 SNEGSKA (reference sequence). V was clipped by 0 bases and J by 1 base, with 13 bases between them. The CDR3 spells CSARDFHPKSYEQYF. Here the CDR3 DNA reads TGCAGTGCTAGAGACTTCCACCCGAAATCCTACGAGCAGTACTTC.

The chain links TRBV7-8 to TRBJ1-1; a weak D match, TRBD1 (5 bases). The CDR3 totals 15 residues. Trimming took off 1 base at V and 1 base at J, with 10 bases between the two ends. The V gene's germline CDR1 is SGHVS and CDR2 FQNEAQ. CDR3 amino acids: CASSLVRGTNTEAFF. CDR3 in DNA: TGTGCCAGCAGCTTAGTTCGGGGCACGAACACTGAAGCTTTCTTT.

The CDR3 DNA reads as TGTGCCAGCAGCTTCGGGACAGGGCTTCAAAAACTGTTTTTT. This translates into CASSFGTGLQKLFF. The chain joins TRBV7-2 to TRBJ1-4; 9 nucleotides align to TRBD1. The germline gives CDR1 SGHTA, CDR2 FQGNSA. The J segment lost 9 bases and the V segment lost 3 bases, leaving 5 bases of the junction unmatched. The CDR3 contains 14 residues.

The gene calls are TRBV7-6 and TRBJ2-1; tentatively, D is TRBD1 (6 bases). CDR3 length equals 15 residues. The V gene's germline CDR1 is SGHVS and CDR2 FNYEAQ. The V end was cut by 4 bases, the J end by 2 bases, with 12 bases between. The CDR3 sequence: CASSSLRGPYNEQFF. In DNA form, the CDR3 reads TGTGCCAGCAGCTCTCTCAGGGGTCCCTACAATGAGCAGTTCTTC.

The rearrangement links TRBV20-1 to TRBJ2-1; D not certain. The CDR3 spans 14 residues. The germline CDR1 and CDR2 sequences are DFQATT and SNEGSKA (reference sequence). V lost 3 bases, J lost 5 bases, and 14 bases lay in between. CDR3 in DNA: TGCAGTGCTAGGGGGTATTCCTTTAACAATGAGCAGTTCTTC. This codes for CSARGYSFNNEQFF.

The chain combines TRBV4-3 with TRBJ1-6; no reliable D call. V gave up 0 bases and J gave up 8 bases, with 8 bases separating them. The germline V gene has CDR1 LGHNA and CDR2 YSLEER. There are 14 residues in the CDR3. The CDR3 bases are TGCGCCAGCAGCCAAGAGGGCTGGGATTCACCCCTCCACTTT. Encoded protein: CASSQEGWDSPLHF.

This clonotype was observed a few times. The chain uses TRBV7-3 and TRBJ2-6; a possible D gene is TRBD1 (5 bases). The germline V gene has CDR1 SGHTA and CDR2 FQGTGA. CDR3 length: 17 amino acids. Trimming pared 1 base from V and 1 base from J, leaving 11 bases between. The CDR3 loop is CASSLSRVRSGANVLTF. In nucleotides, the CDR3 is TGTGCCAGCAGCTTAAGCAGGGTTAGGTCTGGGGCCAACGTCCTGACTTTC.

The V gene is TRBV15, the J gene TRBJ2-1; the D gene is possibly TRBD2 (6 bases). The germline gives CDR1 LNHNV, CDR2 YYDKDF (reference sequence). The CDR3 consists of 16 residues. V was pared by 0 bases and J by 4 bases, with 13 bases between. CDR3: CATSRDRGAGYNEQFF. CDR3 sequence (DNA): TGTGCCACCAGCAGAGATAGAGGCGCGGGGTACAATGAGCAGTTCTTC.

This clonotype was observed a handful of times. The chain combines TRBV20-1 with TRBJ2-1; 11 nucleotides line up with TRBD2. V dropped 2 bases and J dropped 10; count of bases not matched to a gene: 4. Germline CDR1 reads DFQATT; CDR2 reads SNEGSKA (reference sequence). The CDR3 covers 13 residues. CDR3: CSARYLAGGEQFF. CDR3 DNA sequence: TGCAGTGCTAGATATCTAGCGGGAGGCGAGCAGTTCTTC.

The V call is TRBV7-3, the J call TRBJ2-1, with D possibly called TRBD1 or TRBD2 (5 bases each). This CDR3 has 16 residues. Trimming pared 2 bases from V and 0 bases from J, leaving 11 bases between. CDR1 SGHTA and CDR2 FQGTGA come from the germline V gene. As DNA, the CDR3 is TGTGCCAGCAGCTTATGGGGGAGTAGCTCCTACAATGAGCAGTTCTTC. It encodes CASSLWGSSSYNEQFF.

CDR3 region: CSVEKGAVGETQYF. CDR3 bases: TGCAGCGTTGAAAAGGGGGCCGTCGGGGAGACCCAGTACTTC. The chain uses TRBV29-1 and TRBJ2-5; TRBD1 agrees at 7 bases. The V gene's germline CDR1 is SQVTM and CDR2 ANQGSEA. The CDR3 loop spans 14 amino acids. J was trimmed by 5 bases and V by 2 bases; bases with no gene match: 8.

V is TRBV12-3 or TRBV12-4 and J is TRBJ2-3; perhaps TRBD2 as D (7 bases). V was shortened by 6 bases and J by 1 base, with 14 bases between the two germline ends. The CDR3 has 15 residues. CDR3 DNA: TGTGCCAGCAGGCCGCGGGGGCTAGGCACAGATACGCAGTATTTT. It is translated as CASRPRGLGTDTQYF.

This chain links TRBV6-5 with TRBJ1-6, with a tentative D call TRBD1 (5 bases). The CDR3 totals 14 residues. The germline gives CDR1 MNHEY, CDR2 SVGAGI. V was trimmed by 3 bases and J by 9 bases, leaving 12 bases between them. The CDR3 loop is CASSYEGRGSPLHF. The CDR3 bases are TGTGCCAGCAGTTATGAGGGGCGAGGTTCACCCCTCCACTTT.

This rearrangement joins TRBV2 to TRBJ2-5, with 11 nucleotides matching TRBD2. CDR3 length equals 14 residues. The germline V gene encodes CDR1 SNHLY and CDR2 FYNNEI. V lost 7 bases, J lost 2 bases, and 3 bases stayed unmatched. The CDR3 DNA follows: TGTGCCAGCAAGACTAGCGGGATTCAAGAGACCCAGTACTTC. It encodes CASKTSGIQETQYF.

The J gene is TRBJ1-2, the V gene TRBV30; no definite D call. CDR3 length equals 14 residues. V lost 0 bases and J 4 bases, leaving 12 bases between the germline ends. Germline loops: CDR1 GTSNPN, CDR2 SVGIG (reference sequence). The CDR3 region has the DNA TGTGCCTGGAGTGTACCGGGGATCGCCTATGGCTACACCTTC. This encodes CAWSVPGIAYGYTF. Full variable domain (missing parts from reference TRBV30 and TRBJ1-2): SQTIHQWPATLVQPVGSPLSLECTVEGTSNPNLYWYRQAAGRGLQLLFYSVGIGQISSEVPQNLSASRPQDRQFILSSKKLLLSDSGFYLCAWSVPGIAYGYTFGSGTRLTVV.

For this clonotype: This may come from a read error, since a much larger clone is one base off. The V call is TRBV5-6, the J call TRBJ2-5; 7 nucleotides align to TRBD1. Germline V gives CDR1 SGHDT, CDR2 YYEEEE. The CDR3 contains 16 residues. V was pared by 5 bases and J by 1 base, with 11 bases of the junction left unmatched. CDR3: CASSPDGDRTQETQYF. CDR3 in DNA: TGTGCCAGCAGTCCTGACGGGGACAGAACCCAAGAGACCCAGTACTTC.

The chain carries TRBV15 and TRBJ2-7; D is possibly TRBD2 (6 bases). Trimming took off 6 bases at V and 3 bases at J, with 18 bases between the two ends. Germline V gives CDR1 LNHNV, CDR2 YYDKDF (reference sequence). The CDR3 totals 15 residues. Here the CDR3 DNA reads TGTGCCACCAGGCCAGAGCTAGCGTTAGGCTACGAGCAGTACTTC. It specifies CATRPELALGYEQYF. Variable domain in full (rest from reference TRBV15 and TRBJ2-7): DAMVIQNPRYQVTQFGKPVTLSCSQTLNHNVMYWYQQKSSQAPKLLFHYYDKDFNNEADTPDNFQSRRPNTSFCFLDIRSPGLGDTAMYLCATRPELALGYEQYFGPGTRLTVT.

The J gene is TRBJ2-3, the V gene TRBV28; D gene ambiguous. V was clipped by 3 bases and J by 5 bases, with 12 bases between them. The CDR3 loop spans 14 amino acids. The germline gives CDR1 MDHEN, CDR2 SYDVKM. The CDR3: CASSLSVGRDTQYF. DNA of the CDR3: TGTGCCAGCAGTTTGTCGGTTGGCCGAGATACGCAGTATTTT. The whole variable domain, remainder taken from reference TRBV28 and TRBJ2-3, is DVKVTQSSRYLVKRTGEKVFLECVQDMDHENMFWYRQDPGLGLRLIYFSYDVKMKEKGDIPEGYSVSREKKERFSLILESASTNQTSMYLCASSLSVGRDTQYFGPGTRLTVL.

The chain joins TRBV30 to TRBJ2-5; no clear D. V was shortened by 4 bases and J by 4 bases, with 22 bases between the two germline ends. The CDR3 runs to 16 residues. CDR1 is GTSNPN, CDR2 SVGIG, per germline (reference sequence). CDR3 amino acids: CAWKGESPLGVETQYF. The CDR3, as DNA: TGTGCCTGGAAGGGCGAATCTCCCCTCGGCGTAGAGACCCAGTACTTC.